The 7 T cell receptor beta chains presented below share a single source sample, sequenced in a study of cytomegalovirus exposure and HLA in healthy donors. PCR amplification relied on 60 Vbeta primers (plus 13 Jbeta primers). Profiling relied on immunoSEQ multiplex PCR, and the TCRdb table lists in-frame clones only, not all of them. Of around 270,000 clones listed, 80% were seen once; the top ten hold roughly 0.31%. Sequencing was performed on PBMCs. The receptors come from a girl aged 2-10 years in good health and CMV-seronegative.

This clone was counted between two and nine times. This sequence joins TRBV5-6 and TRBJ2-1, with TRBD2 as a possible D gene (5 bases). The length of the CDR3 is 13 residues. CDR1 is SGHDT and CDR2 is YYEEEE in the germline V gene. V dropped 2 bases and J dropped 9 bases, with 12 bases sitting between them. The CDR3 DNA reads TGTGCCAGCAGCTTACGAGGGAGCGGTGAGCAGTTCTTC. It is translated as CASSLRGSGEQFF.

V and J are TRBV9 and TRBJ2-1, with a tentative D call TRBD1 (5 bases). The germline gives CDR1 SGDLS, CDR2 YYNGEE. The CDR3 has 16 residues. V lost 0 bases and J lost 2, with 12 bases in between. The CDR3 nucleotides are TGTGCCAGCAGCGTAGATGGGGCAGGGCCCTACAATGAGCAGTTCTTC. Translating it yields CASSVDGAGPYNEQFF.

In this sample, this clone turned up a few times. This chain connects TRBV7-2 to TRBJ1-1; TRBD1 agrees at 7 bases. V gave up 1 base and J gave up 6 bases; unmatched junction bases: 11. This CDR3 contains 16 residues. Germline V gene data show CDR1 as SGHTA and CDR2 as FQGNSA. CDR3 residues: CASSLVVGRGGSEAFF. CDR3 in DNA: TGTGCCAGCAGCTTAGTTGTAGGGCGAGGGGGCTCTGAAGCTTTCTTT.

The chain combines TRBV11-3 with TRBJ1-1, with 9 nucleotides matching TRBD1. This CDR3 is 16 amino acids long. Germline CDR1 SGHNT, CDR2 YENEEA. V was pared by 3 bases and J by 1 base, with 6 bases of the junction left unmatched. The CDR3 loop reads CASSFTGGTENTEAFF. The CDR3 DNA is TGTGCCAGCAGCTTTACAGGGGGCACGGAGAACACTGAAGCTTTCTTT.

DNA for the CDR3: TGTGCCAGCAGCGCGCCAGGGCTGCGCACTGAAGCTTTCTTT. As protein: CASSAPGLRTEAFF. This sequence joins TRBV7-2 and TRBJ1-1; possible D gene TRBD1, 5 bases. Trimming took 5 bases from V and 4 from J, leaving 14 bases between them. Per germline, CDR1 SGHTA and CDR2 FQGNSA. The CDR3 totals 14 residues.

This chain links TRBV7-7 with TRBJ2-3; D perhaps matches TRBD1 (5 bases). The germline CDR1 and CDR2 sequences are SSHAT and FNYEAQ (reference sequence). This CDR3 contains 13 residues. V was trimmed by 3 bases and J by 6 bases, leaving 10 bases between them. The CDR3 sequence is CASSFSGSDTQYF. In DNA, the CDR3 is TGTGCCAGCAGCTTTTCAGGGTCTGATACGCAGTATTTT.

As DNA, the CDR3 is TGCGCCAGCAGCTTAGCTAGCAATCAGCCCCAGCATTTT. It yields the protein CASSLASNQPQHF. The chain links TRBV5-1 to TRBJ1-5, with D uncertain. This CDR3 has 13 amino acids. V lost 2 bases, J lost 0 bases, and 3 bases lay in between. Germline V gene lookup returns CDR1 SGHRS and CDR2 YFSETQ. The whole variable domain, remainder taken from reference TRBV5-1 and TRBJ1-5, is KAGVTQTPRYLIKTRGQQVTLSCSPISGHRSVSWYQQTPGQGLQFLFEYFSETQRNKGNFPGRFSGRQFSNSRSEMNVSTLELGDSALYLCASSLASNQPQHFGDGTRLSIL.